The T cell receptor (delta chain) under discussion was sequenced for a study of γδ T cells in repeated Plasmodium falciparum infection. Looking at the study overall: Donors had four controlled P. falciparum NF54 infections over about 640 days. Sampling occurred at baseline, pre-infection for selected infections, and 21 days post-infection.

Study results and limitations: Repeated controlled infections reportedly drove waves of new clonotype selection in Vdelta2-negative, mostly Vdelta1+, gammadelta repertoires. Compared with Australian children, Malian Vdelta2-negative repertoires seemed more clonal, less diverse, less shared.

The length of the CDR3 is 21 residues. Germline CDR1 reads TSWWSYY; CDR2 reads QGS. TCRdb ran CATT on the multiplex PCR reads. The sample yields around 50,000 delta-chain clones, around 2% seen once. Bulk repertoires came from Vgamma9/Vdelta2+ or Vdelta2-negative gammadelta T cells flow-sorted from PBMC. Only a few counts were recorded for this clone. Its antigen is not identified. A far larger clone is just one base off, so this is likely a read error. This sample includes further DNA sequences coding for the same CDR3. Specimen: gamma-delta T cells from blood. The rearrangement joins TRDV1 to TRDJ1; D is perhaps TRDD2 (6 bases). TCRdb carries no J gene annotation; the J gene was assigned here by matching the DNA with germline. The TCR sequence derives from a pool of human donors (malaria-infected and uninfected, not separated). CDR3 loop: CALGVQGWLLLRTSYTDKLIF. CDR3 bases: TGTGCTCTCGGGGTTCAAGGGTGGCTCCTACTTCGTACTTCGTACACCGATAAACTCATCTTT.